These T cell receptor beta chains were read from a single sample in a study of T-cell memory formation after mild COVID-19. TCRdb ran MiXCR on the 5' RACE reads and lists one entry per CDR3 protein. Of around 300,000 distinct CDR3 sequences listed, around 13% are singletons. Sequencing input: PBMCs or a T cell subset sorted from them (not recorded which). The receptor source for this set is a man between 18 and 29 years old who had mild COVID-19 (a few samples of this study predate the infection). Cell type and time point are not known. Both conserved end residues are part of each CDR3. Fields, in order: J gene, clone size, D gene, V gene, CDR3 protein, CDR3 DNA. A D gene is named only where the DNA matches it firmly. Rows give clone size only sometimes, using once, few, many, or a class for an expanded clone.

TRBJ2-2,few,TRBD1,TRBV7-2,CASSLDSGGTGELFF,TGTGCCAGCAGCTTAGACTCAGGGGGCACCGGGGAGCTGTTTTTT
TRBJ1-1,-,-,TRBV29-1,CSVEGMSMNTEAFF,TGCAGCGTGGAAGGGATGAGTATGAACACTGAAGCTTTCTTT
TRBJ2-1,many,-,TRBV7-6,CASSSTDYNEQFF,TGTGCCAGCAGCTCGACAGACTACAATGAGCAGTTCTTC
TRBJ1-1,few,-,TRBV5-6,CASSLWVRFPEAFF,TGTGCCAGCAGCTTGTGGGTCAGGTTCCCTGAAGCTTTCTTT
TRBJ2-5,-,-,TRBV7-3,CASSADSFETQYF,TGTGCCAGCAGCGCCGACTCATTCGAGACCCAGTACTTC
TRBJ1-2,few,-,TRBV7-9,CASSLTPGNYGYTF,TGTGCCAGCAGCTTAACCCCAGGGAACTATGGCTACACCTTC
TRBJ1-2,once,-,TRBV3-1,CASSQGGLLYGYTF,TGTGCCAGCAGCCAAGGGGGACTGCTCTATGGCTACACCTTC
TRBJ1-1,many,-,TRBV28,CASSLKQYTEAFF,TGTGCCAGCAGTTTGAAACAGTACACTGAAGCTTTCTTT
TRBJ2-5,-,TRBD2,TRBV5-1,CASRLTSGQETQYF,TGCGCCAGCAGGTTGACTAGCGGACAAGAGACCCAGTACTTC
TRBJ2-7,-,TRBD1,TRBV5-1,CASSLEQGVSEQYF,TGCGCCAGCAGCTTGGAACAGGGGGTAAGCGAGCAGTACTTC
TRBJ2-2,-,TRBD2,TRBV5-1,CASSLRVAGGQNTGELFF,TGCGCCAGCAGCCTGCGGGTAGCGGGGGGACAAAACACCGGGGAGCTGTTTTTT
TRBJ2-3,few,TRBD2,TRBV14,CASSQDRSTSGGGTDTQYF,TGTGCCAGCAGCCAAGATAGGTCGACTAGCGGGGGAGGCACAGATACGCAGTATTTT
TRBJ1-1,many,TRBD1,TRBV5-1,CASSLTGGTEAFF,TGCGCCAGCAGCTTGACAGGGGGAACTGAAGCTTTCTTT
TRBJ2-3,many,TRBD2,TRBV7-2,CASSFVAGTDTQYF,TGTGCCAGCAGCTTCGTAGCGGGGACAGATACGCAGTATTTT
TRBJ2-5,-,TRBD2,TRBV27,CASSVQRGRETQYF,TGTGCCAGCAGTGTCCAGCGGGGTCGGGAGACCCAGTACTTC
TRBJ2-5,-,-,TRBV7-9,CASAAVQETQYF,TGTGCCAGCGCGGCAGTCCAAGAGACCCAGTACTTC
TRBJ2-3,-,TRBD1,TRBV7-2,CASSFVGGQGDTQYF,TGTGCCAGCAGCTTCGTGGGTGGACAGGGAGATACGCAGTATTTT
TRBJ2-4,-,TRBD1,TRBV18,CASSGWDSENIQYF,TGTGCCAGCTCCGGGTGGGACAGTGAAAACATTCAGTACTTC
TRBJ1-2,few,-,TRBV18,CASSRDIVKYGYTF,TGTGCCAGCTCCCGGGACATTGTGAAATATGGCTACACCTTC
TRBJ1-5,-,-,TRBV18,CASSRDRTGSGQPQHF,TGTGCCAGCTCACGCGACCGCACAGGGAGTGGTCAGCCCCAGCATTTT
TRBJ2-5,many,-,TRBV4-2,CASSPSMGSTETQYF,TGTGCCAGCAGCCCCTCGATGGGGTCTACAGAGACCCAGTACTTC
TRBJ1-6,-,-,TRBV28,CASSLVAVYNSPLHF,TGTGCCAGCAGTTTAGTGGCAGTCTATAATTCACCCCTCCACTTT
TRBJ1-2,-,-,TRBV6-2/TRBV6-3,CASSDHPGQAVGYTF,TGTGCCAGCAGTGACCATCCGGGGCAAGCTGTCGGCTACACCTTC
TRBJ1-5,-,TRBD1,TRBV6-2/TRBV6-3,CASSYWGQSQPQHF,TGTGCCAGCAGTTACTGGGGACAGAGTCAGCCCCAGCATTTT
TRBJ1-2,-,-,TRBV13,CASSLGGRLGYTF,TGTGCCAGCAGCCTAGGAGGGAGACTGGGCTACACCTTC
TRBJ1-1,-,-,TRBV19,CASSTVTAGNTEAFF,TGTGCCAGTAGTACAGTAACGGCAGGGAACACTGAAGCTTTCTTT
TRBJ2-3,many,TRBD1,TRBV5-8,CASSQLRDSATDTQYF,TGTGCCAGCAGCCAACTCCGGGACAGCGCCACAGATACGCAGTATTTT